This TCR beta chain was recorded in a study of blood T cell repertoires in COVID-19. The table came from immunoSEQ multiplex PCR; TCRdb's copy has only in-frame clones and leaves some out. The sample holds around 160,000 clones; about four fifths are singletons and the top ten take 5.5% to 7.5%. Which cohort a participant joined came from the clinical history participants gave. A PCR-confirmed or clinician-diagnosed COVID-19 case had contacted exposed participants within 2 weeks of entry. V lost 4 bases, J lost 6 bases, and 4 bases stayed unmatched. Germline CDR1 reads SGHRS; CDR2 reads YFSETQ. CDR3 length equals 14 residues.

The clonotype originates from a woman in her 50s who had been exposed to COVID-19. Material: PBMCs or T cells enriched from blood (not recorded which). The chain is built from TRBV5-1 and TRBJ2-1; 10 bases map to TRBD1. CDR3 sequence (DNA): TGCGCCAGCAGCCGGGACAGGGGTTTCAATGAGCAGTTCTTC. Translation gives CASSRDRGFNEQFF.